The rows below give T cell receptor beta chains drawn from one sample of a study of STAT5B mutations in CD4+ large granular lymphocyte leukemia. This table comes from immunoSEQ multiplex PCR, and its TCRdb copy is limited to in-frame clones, with some not included. The repertoire holds some 30,000 clones, with about four fifths as singletons. Sample: CD4+ T cells from blood buffy coats. The source of these receptors is a human donor in good health. Both conserved end residues are part of each CDR3. Each record gives: J gene, V gene, CDR3 protein.

TRBJ1-5,TRBV27,CASTLLGGRAQPQHF
TRBJ1-2,TRBV7-9,CASSEVSGLYGYTF
TRBJ2-7,TRBV10-2,CATLPGGRTYEQYF
TRBJ1-5,TRBV28,CASTTSSGGNQPQHF
TRBJ2-5,TRBV5-5,CASIHGWEGVNQETQYF
TRBJ1-5,TRBV30,CAWSRFGNQPQHF
TRBJ1-5,TRBV2,CASSEREVSNQPQHF
TRBJ1-1,TRBV6-1,CACETGSTTEAFF
TRBJ1-4,TRBV5-6,CASSLTTGSNEKLFF
TRBJ2-6,TRBV5-5,CASSLLEVLSSGANVLTF
TRBJ1-1,TRBV20-1,CRGTGGDEAFF
TRBJ2-1,TRBV7-2,CASSLTGRDNEQFF
TRBJ2-5,TRBV23-1,CASSLPGDRETQYF
TRBJ1-1,TRBV5-4,CAGGSTLGNTEAFF
TRBJ1-2,TRBV28,CASTPGQGGGYGYTF
TRBJ2-3,TRBV28,CASSPPPAASTDTQYF
TRBJ2-7,TRBV7-9,CASSPSMGYEQYF